Detailed here is one TCR beta chain. What it recognizes is unknown. This sample stems from a study of cytomegalovirus exposure and HLA in healthy donors. Study results and caveats: The study listed 164 cytomegalovirus-associated TCR beta chains.

Trimming pared 0 bases from V and 2 bases from J, leaving 9 bases between. The CDR3 consists of 15 residues. The germline CDR1 and CDR2 sequences are SGDLS and YYNGEE. PCR amplification relied on 60 Vbeta primers (plus 13 Jbeta primers). Profiling relied on immunoSEQ multiplex PCR, and the TCRdb table lists in-frame clones only, not all of them. The table lists some 140,000 clones, roughly 79% of them singletons. Sequencing input: PBMCs. V usage is TRBV9 and J usage is TRBJ2-1; a possible D gene is TRBD1 (6 bases). The sequence came from a male donor in good health and CMV-seronegative. CDR3 DNA sequence: TGTGCCAGCAGCGTAGCAGGGGCTACCTACAATGAGCAGTTCTTC. It encodes CASSVAGATYNEQFF. The variable domain in full, completed from reference TRBV9 and TRBJ2-1, reads DSGVTQTPKHLITATGQRVTLRCSPRSGDLSVYWYQQSLDQGLQFLIQYYNGEERAKGNILERFSAQQFPDLHSELNLSSLELGDSALYFCASSVAGATYNEQFFGPGTRLTVL.